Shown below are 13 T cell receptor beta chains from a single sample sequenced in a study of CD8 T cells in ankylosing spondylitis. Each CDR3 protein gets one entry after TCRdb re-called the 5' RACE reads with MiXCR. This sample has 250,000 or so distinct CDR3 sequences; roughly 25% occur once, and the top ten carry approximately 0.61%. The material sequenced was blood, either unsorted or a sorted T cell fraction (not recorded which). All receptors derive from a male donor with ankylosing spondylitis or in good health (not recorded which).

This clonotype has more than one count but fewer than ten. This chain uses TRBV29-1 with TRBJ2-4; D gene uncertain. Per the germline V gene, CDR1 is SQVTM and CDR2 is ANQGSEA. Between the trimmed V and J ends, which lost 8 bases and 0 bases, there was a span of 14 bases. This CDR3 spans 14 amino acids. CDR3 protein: CSPYRPLAKNIQYF. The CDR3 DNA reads TGCAGCCCCTATCGGCCCCTAGCCAAAAACATTCAGTACTTC.

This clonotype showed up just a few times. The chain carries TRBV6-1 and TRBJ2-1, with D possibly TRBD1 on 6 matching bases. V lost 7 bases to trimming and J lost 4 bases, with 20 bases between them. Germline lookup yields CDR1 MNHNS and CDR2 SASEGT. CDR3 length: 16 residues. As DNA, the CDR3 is TGTGCCAGCACTCCTCTCACAGGGTTGCTGTACAATGAGCAGTTCTTC. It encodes CASTPLTGLLYNEQFF.

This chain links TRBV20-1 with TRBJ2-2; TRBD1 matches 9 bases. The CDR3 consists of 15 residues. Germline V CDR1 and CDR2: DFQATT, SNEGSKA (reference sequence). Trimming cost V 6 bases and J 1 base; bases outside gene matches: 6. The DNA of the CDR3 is TGCAGTGCCCTGCCGGGACAGGGGAACACCGGGGAGCTGTTTTTT. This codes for CSALPGQGNTGELFF.

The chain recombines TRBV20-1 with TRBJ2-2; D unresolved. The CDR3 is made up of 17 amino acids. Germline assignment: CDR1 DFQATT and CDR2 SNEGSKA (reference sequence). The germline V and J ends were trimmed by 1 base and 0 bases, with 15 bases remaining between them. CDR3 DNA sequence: TGCAGTGCTAGAGCCACGCTAAGATCATCGAACACCGGGGAGCTGTTTTTT. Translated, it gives CSARATLRSSNTGELFF.

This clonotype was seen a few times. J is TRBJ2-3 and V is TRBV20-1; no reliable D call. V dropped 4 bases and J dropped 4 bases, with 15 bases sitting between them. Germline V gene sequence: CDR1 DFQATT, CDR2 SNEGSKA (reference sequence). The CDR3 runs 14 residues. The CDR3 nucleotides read TGCAGTGCTACTTTTCGGAATTTTCCAGATACGCAGTATTTT. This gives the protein CSATFRNFPDTQYF.

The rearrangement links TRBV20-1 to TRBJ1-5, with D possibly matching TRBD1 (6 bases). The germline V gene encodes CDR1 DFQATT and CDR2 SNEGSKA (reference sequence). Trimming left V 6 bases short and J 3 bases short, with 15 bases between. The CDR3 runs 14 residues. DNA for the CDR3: TGCAGTGCCTCCCGGGGGGCGCCCAATCAGCCCCAGCATTTT. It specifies CSASRGAPNQPQHF.

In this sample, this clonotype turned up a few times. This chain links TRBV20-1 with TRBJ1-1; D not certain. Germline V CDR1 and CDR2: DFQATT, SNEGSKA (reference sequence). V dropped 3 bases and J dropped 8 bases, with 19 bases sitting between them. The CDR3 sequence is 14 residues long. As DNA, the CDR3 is TGCAGTGCTAGGATCCGGGCCAGGATTAGAGAAGCTTTCTTT. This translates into CSARIRARIREAFF.

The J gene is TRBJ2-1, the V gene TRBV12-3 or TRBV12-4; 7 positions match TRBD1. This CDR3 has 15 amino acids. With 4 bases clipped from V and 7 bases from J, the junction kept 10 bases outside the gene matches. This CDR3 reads CASSYRQGRRNEQFF. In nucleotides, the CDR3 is TGTGCCAGCAGTTACAGACAGGGAAGAAGGAATGAGCAGTTCTTC.

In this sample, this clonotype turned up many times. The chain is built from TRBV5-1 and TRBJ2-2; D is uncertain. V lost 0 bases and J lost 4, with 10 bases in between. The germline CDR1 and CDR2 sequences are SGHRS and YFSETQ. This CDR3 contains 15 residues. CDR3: CASSLESQLTGELFF. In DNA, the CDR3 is TGCGCCAGCAGCTTGGAGTCGCAGCTCACCGGGGAGCTGTTTTTT.

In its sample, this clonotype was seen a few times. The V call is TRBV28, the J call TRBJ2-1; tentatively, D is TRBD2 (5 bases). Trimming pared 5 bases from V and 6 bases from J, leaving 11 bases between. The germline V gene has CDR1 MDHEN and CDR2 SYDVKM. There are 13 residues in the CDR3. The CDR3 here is CASSDYSGNEQFF. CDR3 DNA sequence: TGTGCCAGCAGTGATTACAGCGGCAATGAGCAGTTCTTC. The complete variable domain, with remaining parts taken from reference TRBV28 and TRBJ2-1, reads DVKVTQSSRYLVKRTGEKVFLECVQDMDHENMFWYRQDPGLGLRLIYFSYDVKMKEKGDIPEGYSVSREKKERFSLILESASTNQTSMYLCASSDYSGNEQFFGPGTRLTVL.

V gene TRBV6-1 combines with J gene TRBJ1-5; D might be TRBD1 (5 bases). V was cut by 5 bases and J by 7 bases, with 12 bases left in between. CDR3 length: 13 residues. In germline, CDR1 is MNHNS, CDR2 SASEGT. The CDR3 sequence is CASSLTVSQPQHF. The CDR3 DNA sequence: TGTGCCAGCAGTCTGACAGTCAGCCAGCCCCAGCATTTT.

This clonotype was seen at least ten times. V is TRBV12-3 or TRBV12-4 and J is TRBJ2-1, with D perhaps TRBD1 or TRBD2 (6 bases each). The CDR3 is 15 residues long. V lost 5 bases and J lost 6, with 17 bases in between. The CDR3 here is CASSPSGAGGNEQFF. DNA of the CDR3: TGTGCCAGCAGTCCCTCAGGGGCCGGGGGCAATGAGCAGTTCTTC.

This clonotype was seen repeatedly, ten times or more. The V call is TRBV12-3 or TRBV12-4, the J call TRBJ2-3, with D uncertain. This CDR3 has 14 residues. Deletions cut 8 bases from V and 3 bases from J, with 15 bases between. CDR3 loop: CASRAVLWTDTQYF. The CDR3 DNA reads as TGTGCCAGCCGGGCCGTGCTGTGGACAGATACGCAGTATTTT.